Listed here are 24 T cell receptor beta chains from one sample, sequenced in a study of CD8 T cells in Susac syndrome. The RNA, about 0.5 to 1 ug, was put through reverse transcription using random hexamers. TCRdb used MiXCR to reprocess the immunoSEQ multiplex PCR reads, holding one entry per CDR3 protein. The table includes some 190,000 distinct CDR3 sequences, approximately 94% detected once. The material sequenced was CD4+ T cells from PBMCs. These receptors originate from a human donor in good health.

This clonotype was counted a single time. The chain employs TRBV29-1 and TRBJ2-1, with TRBD2 matching over 10 bases. This CDR3 has 12 amino acids. The V gene end was trimmed by 7 bases and the J gene end by 8 bases; junction bases not matched to a gene: 5. CDR1 and CDR2 (germline): SQVTM, ANQGSEA. CDR3 protein: CSEREGYDEQFF. The DNA for the CDR3 is TGCAGCGAGCGGGAGGGGTATGATGAGCAGTTCTTC.

Of note for this clonotype: The junction departs from the called germline gene at one end, perhaps through a read error. CDR3 DNA: TGTGCCAGCAGTTTCTCGGGACTTCAATACTTC. Translating it yields CASSFSGLQYF. The V and J genes are TRBV6-2 or TRBV6-3 and TRBJ1-2, with D tentatively TRBD1 (5 bases). This CDR3 is 11 amino acids long. Germline V gives CDR1 MNHEY, CDR2 SVGEGT.

V and J are TRBV20-1 and TRBJ2-1, with D unclear. CDR3 length equals 14 residues. Trimming stripped 3 bases from V and 0 bases from J, with 9 bases between. CDR1 DFQATT and CDR2 SNEGSKA come from the germline V gene (reference sequence). The DNA of the CDR3 is TGCAGTGCTAGGGAAAGACCCTCCTACAATGAGCAGTTCTTC. Translating gives CSARERPSYNEQFF.

The chain carries TRBV24-1 and TRBJ1-2, with 7 bases matching TRBD1. The CDR3 has 12 residues. CDR1 KGHDR and CDR2 SFDVKD come from the germline V gene. The V gene end was trimmed by 9 bases and the J gene end by 8 bases; junction bases not matched to a gene: 8. CDR3 coding DNA: TGTGCCACCCTCAGACAGGGCCACGGCTACACCTTC. Translating it yields CATLRQGHGYTF.

J is TRBJ2-1 and V is TRBV20-1; 9 bases match TRBD2. CDR1 is DFQATT and CDR2 is SNEGSKA in the germline V gene (reference sequence). The V and J ends lost 4 bases and 9 bases, in that order; junction bases with no gene match: 7. This CDR3 has 13 residues. The CDR3 spells CSATHGLAFEQFF. DNA for the CDR3: TGCAGTGCTACCCACGGACTAGCGTTTGAGCAGTTCTTC.

The chain has TRBV4-3 and TRBJ2-3; no clear D. The CDR3 has 14 residues. The ends were cut back, 4 bases at V and 0 bases at J, with 8 bases in the middle. From germline, CDR1 is LGHNA and CDR2 YSLEER. The CDR3 sequence: CASSPTPSTDTQYF. In nucleotides, the CDR3 is TGCGCCAGCAGCCCGACTCCTAGCACAGATACGCAGTATTTT.

The rearrangement links TRBV27 to TRBJ2-3; D unresolved. V was pared by 6 bases and J by 1 base, with 8 bases between. The CDR3 has 13 amino acids. The germline CDR1 and CDR2 sequences are MNHEY and SMNVEV (reference sequence). The CDR3 here is CASRTPGTDTQYF. The CDR3 DNA sequence: TGTGCCAGCAGAACGCCAGGCACAGATACGCAGTATTTT.

The chain carries TRBV6-2 or TRBV6-3 and TRBJ2-2; perhaps D is TRBD1 or TRBD2 (5 bases each). Trimming pared 5 bases from V and 2 bases from J, leaving 9 bases between. The CDR3 sequence is 14 residues long. Per the germline V gene, CDR1 is MNHEY and CDR2 is SVGEGT. This CDR3 is CASSAGTNTGELFF. The CDR3 region has the DNA TGTGCCAGCAGTGCCGGGACCAACACCGGGGAGCTGTTTTTT.

The CDR3 DNA follows: TGCGCCAGCAGCCTCTTAGGACTCGGGAATGAGCAGTTCTTC. Translation: CASSLLGLGNEQFF. The genes are TRBV5-1 and TRBJ2-1; possible D gene TRBD2, 5 bases. Per the germline V gene, CDR1 is SGHRS and CDR2 is YFSETQ. The ends were cut back, 4 bases at V and 7 bases at J, with 15 bases in the middle. CDR3 length: 14 amino acids.

The rearrangement links TRBV28 to TRBJ2-7; tentatively, D is TRBD2 (5 bases). The CDR3 extends over 14 amino acids. Between the trimmed V and J ends, which lost 4 bases and 2 bases, there was a span of 12 bases. Germline V gives CDR1 MDHEN, CDR2 SYDVKM. The CDR3 nucleotides read TGTGCCAGCAGTTCGGGATTTATCACCTACGAGCAGTACTTC. This codes for CASSSGFITYEQYF.

This clonotype was recorded a few times. The chain couples TRBV4-2 to TRBJ2-6; no definite D call. The CDR3 is made up of 15 amino acids. V lost 0 bases to trimming and J lost 0 bases, with 3 bases between them. Germline V gene lookup returns CDR1 LGHNA and CDR2 YNFKEQ. The CDR3 region is CASSQDRSGANVLTF. The DNA for the CDR3 is TGTGCCAGCAGCCAAGACCGCTCTGGGGCCAACGTCCTGACTTTC.

This rearrangement joins TRBV30 to TRBJ1-1; perhaps TRBD1 as D (5 bases). V was cut by 3 bases and J by 13 bases, with 24 bases left in between. The CDR3 consists of 14 residues. Germline lookup yields CDR1 GTSNPN and CDR2 SVGIG (reference sequence). The CDR3 is CAWRQGRSYSRVFF. In nucleotides, the CDR3 is TGTGCCTGGAGGCAGGGACGGTCCTATTCCAGGGTTTTCTTT.

The chain employs TRBV4-2 and TRBJ2-2, with 9 nucleotides matching TRBD1. Trimming took 4 bases from V and 4 from J; bases not matched to a gene: 7. CDR1 is LGHNA and CDR2 is YNFKEQ in the germline V gene. The CDR3 has 16 residues. CDR3 sequence reads: CASSPGQGLVTGELFF. Written as DNA, the CDR3 is TGTGCCAGCAGCCCGGGACAGGGTCTAGTCACCGGGGAGCTGTTTTTT.

The chain combines TRBV7-9 with TRBJ2-1, with D perhaps TRBD1 or TRBD2 (6 bases each). CDR3 length equals 12 residues. Trimming left V 7 bases short and J 6 bases short, with 10 bases between. Germline loops: CDR1 SEHNR, CDR2 FQNEAQ (reference sequence). CDR3 in DNA: TGTGCCAGCATTAGGGGGGTCAATGAGCAGTTCTTC. Its translation is CASIRGVNEQFF.

This rearrangement joins TRBV29-1 to TRBJ1-4; no clear D. Trimming removed 7 bases from V and 5 bases from J, with 23 bases in between. CDR3 length: 16 amino acids. CDR1 SQVTM and CDR2 ANQGSEA come from the germline V gene. The CDR3 reads CSASDGVSPGNEKLFF. CDR3 coding DNA: TGCAGCGCCTCTGACGGGGTCAGCCCTGGAAATGAAAAACTGTTTTTT.

This chain links TRBV5-1 with TRBJ2-2; the match to TRBD1 covers 8 bases. Germline V gene lookup returns CDR1 SGHRS and CDR2 YFSETQ. The CDR3 has 16 amino acids. With 4 bases clipped from V and 7 bases from J, the junction kept 12 bases outside the gene matches. The CDR3 loop is CASSPRTGSHGGELFF. The CDR3 bases are TGCGCCAGCAGCCCCCGGACAGGGAGCCATGGCGGGGAGCTGTTTTTT.

The V and J genes are TRBV20-1 and TRBJ2-3, with D unresolved. Germline V lookup: CDR1 DFQATT, CDR2 SNEGSKA (reference sequence). With 0 bases removed from V and 7 bases from J, the gap between germline ends came to 11 bases. This CDR3 region has 13 residues. CDR3 protein: CSARDSWVNTQYF. The CDR3 DNA follows: TGCAGTGCTAGAGACAGTTGGGTCAATACGCAGTATTTT.

J is TRBJ1-5 and V is TRBV30; the D gene is possibly TRBD1 (5 bases). This CDR3 has 13 residues. Trimming took 0 bases from V and 6 from J, leaving 9 bases between them. Germline-derived CDR1 and CDR2 are GTSNPN and SVGIG (reference sequence). The CDR3 loop reads CAWSVSGGQPQHF. CDR3 nucleotides: TGTGCCTGGAGTGTCTCGGGGGGTCAGCCCCAGCATTTT.

The chain is built from TRBV29-1 and TRBJ2-1; a weak D match, TRBD2 (5 bases). The CDR3 is made up of 12 amino acids. With 4 bases removed from V and 10 bases from J, the gap between germline ends came to 14 bases. The germline V gene has CDR1 SQVTM and CDR2 ANQGSEA. The CDR3 DNA sequence: TGCAGCGTTGGGGTCGGGGTAAGGGAGCAGTTCTTC. Translating gives CSVGVGVREQFF.

The chain joins TRBV4-1 to TRBJ2-3; D ambiguous. V was shortened by 1 base and J by 0 bases, with 14 bases between the two germline ends. CDR1 MGHRA and CDR2 YSYEKL come from the germline V gene. The CDR3 extends over 17 amino acids. DNA of the CDR3: TGCGCCAGCAGCCAAGGGTCTTTGGGCGTAAGCACAGATACGCAGTATTTT. Its protein is CASSQGSLGVSTDTQYF.

This CDR3 reads CASSLEGGPGREQYF. CDR3 nucleotides: TGCGCCAGCAGCTTGGAGGGGGGGCCTGGACGAGAGCAGTACTTC. The genes are TRBV5-1 and TRBJ2-7, with a weak D call TRBD2 (7 bases). This CDR3 has 15 residues. V lost 0 bases and J 7 bases, leaving 17 bases between the germline ends. CDR1 is SGHRS, CDR2 YFSETQ, per germline.

This rearrangement joins TRBV12-3 or TRBV12-4 to TRBJ1-2; no clear D. V was clipped by 1 base and J by 4 bases, with 7 bases between them. This CDR3 is built from 13 residues. The CDR3 sequence is CASSLGGLYGYTF. CDR3 sequence (DNA): TGTGCCAGCAGTTTAGGGGGTCTCTATGGCTACACCTTC.

This clonotype was found a few times. This rearrangement joins TRBV15 to TRBJ2-1; D perhaps matches TRBD2 (5 bases). There are 15 residues in the CDR3. The V end lost 0 bases, the J end lost 1 base, and 7 bases lay between the germline ends. From germline, CDR1 is LNHNV and CDR2 YYDKDF (reference sequence). CDR3: CATSRDPGSYNEQFF. The CDR3, as DNA: TGTGCCACCAGCAGAGATCCGGGATCCTACAATGAGCAGTTCTTC.

The CDR3 loop reads CASSGAENIQYF. The CDR3 nucleotides read TGTGCCAGCAGTGGAGCGGAAAACATTCAGTACTTC. This chain uses TRBV6-1 with TRBJ2-4, with D perhaps matching TRBD2 (5 bases). Germline lookup yields CDR1 MNHNS and CDR2 SASEGT. V was trimmed by 4 bases and J by 5 bases, leaving 6 bases between them. The CDR3 covers 12 residues.